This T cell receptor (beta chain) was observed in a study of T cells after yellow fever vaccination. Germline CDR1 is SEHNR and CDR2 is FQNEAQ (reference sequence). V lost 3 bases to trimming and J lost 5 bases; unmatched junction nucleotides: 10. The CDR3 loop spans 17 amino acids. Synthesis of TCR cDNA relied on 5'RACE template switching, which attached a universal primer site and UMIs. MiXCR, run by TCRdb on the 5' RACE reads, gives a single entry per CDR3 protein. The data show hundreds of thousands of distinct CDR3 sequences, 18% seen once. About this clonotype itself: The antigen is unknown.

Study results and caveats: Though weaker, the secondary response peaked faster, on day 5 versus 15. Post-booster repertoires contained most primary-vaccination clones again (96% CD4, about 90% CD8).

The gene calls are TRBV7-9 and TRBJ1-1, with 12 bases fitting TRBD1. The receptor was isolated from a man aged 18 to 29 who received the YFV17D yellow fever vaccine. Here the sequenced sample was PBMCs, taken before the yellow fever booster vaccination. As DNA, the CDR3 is TGTGCCAGCAGCTTCGGACCGGGACAGGGGGCTGAGACTGAAGCTTTCTTT. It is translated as CASSFGPGQGAETEAFF.